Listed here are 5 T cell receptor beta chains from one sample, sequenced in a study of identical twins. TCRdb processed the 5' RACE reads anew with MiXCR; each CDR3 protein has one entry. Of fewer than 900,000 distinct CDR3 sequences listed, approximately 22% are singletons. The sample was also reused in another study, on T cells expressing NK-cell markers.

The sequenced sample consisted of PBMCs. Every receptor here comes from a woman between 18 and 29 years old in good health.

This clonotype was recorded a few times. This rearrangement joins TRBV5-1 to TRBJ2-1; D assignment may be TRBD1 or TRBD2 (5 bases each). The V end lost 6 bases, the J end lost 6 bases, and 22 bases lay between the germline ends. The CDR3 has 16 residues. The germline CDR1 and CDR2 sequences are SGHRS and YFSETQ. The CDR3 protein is CASTLLQGPPRNEQFF. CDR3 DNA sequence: TGCGCCAGCACCCTACTCCAGGGACCCCCTCGCAATGAGCAGTTCTTC. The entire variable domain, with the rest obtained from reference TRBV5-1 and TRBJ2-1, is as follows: KAGVTQTPRYLIKTRGQQVTLSCSPISGHRSVSWYQQTPGQGLQFLFEYFSETQRNKGNFPGRFSGRQFSNSRSEMNVSTLELGDSALYLCASTLLQGPPRNEQFFGPGTRLTVL.

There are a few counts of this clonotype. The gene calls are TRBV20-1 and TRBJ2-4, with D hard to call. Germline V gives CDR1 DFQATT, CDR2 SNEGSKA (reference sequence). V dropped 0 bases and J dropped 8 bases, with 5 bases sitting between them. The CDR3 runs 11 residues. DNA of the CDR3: TGCAGTGCTAGAGAGGCGGACATTCAGTACTTC. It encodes CSAREADIQYF.

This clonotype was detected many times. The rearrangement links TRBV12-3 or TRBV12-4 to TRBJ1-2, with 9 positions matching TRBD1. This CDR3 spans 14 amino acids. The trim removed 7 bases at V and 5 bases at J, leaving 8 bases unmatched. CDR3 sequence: CASTRTGVRYGYTF. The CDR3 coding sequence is TGTGCCAGCACCCGGACAGGGGTGAGGTATGGCTACACCTTC.

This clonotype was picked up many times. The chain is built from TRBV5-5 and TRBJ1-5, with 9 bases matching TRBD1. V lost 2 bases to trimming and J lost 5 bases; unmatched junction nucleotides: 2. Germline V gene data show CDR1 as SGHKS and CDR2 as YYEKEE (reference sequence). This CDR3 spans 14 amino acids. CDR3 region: CASSLRTGDQPQHF. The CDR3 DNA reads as TGTGCCAGCAGCTTACGGACAGGGGATCAGCCCCAGCATTTT. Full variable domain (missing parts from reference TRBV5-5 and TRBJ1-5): DAGVTQSPTHLIKTRGQQVTLRCSPISGHKSVSWYQQVLGQGPQFIFQYYEKEERGRGNFPDRFSARQFPNYSSELNVNALLLGDSALYLCASSLRTGDQPQHFGDGTRLSIL.

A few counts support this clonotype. The CDR3 loop is CSARSWTGASSYEQYF. CDR3 coding DNA: TGCAGTGCTAGATCCTGGACAGGCGCTAGCTCCTACGAGCAGTACTTC. The rearrangement links TRBV20-1 to TRBJ2-7, with 7 bases lining up with TRBD1. Germline V gene data show CDR1 as DFQATT and CDR2 as SNEGSKA (reference sequence). J lost 0 bases, V lost 2 bases, and 10 bases had no gene match. CDR3 size: 16 residues.